The 31 T cell receptor beta chains below come from one sample, sequenced in a study of T cells after yellow fever vaccination. TCRdb fed the 5' RACE reads into MiXCR, producing one record per CDR3 protein. The sample comprises 300,000 to 400,000 distinct CDR3 sequences, 8.5% to 10% of which are singletons, and roughly 18% rests with the top ten. The sample consisted of PBMCs, taken on the day of the first yellow fever vaccination. The receptors originated from a man aged 18 to 35 who received the YFV17D yellow fever vaccine.

This clonotype appeared a few times. This chain links TRBV4-2 with TRBJ1-1; the D gene is possibly TRBD1 (5 bases). Trimming took off 3 bases at V and 1 base at J, with 6 bases between the two ends. Germline CDR1 reads LGHNA; CDR2 reads YNFKEQ. This CDR3 has 13 amino acids. This chain's CDR3 is CASSHGQNTEAFF. CDR3 in DNA: TGTGCCAGCAGCCACGGACAGAACACTGAAGCTTTCTTT.

This clonotype was counted between two and nine times. The chain is built from TRBV10-3 and TRBJ2-2; D gene ambiguous. Germline values: CDR1 ENHRY, CDR2 SYGVKD. V was pared by 0 bases and J by 7 bases, with 15 bases between. This CDR3 has 16 amino acids. The CDR3 loop is CAISESRFDLDGELFF. The CDR3 coding sequence is TGTGCCATCAGTGAGTCTCGTTTTGACCTGGACGGGGAGCTGTTTTTT.

The chain recombines TRBV20-1 with TRBJ1-2; 12 positions match TRBD1. Germline V CDR1 and CDR2: DFQATT, SNEGSKA (reference sequence). The CDR3 has 16 residues. V gave up 0 bases and J gave up 6 bases; unmatched junction bases: 8. The CDR3 nucleotides read TGCAGTGCTAGAGAAAGGGGACAGGGGGCGCGGGATGGCTACACCTTC. Translated: CSARERGQGARDGYTF.

The chain employs TRBV20-1 and TRBJ1-4; tentative D call: TRBD1 (5 bases). The length of the CDR3 is 15 residues. Germline-derived CDR1 and CDR2 are DFQATT and SNEGSKA (reference sequence). Trimming stripped 0 bases from V and 7 bases from J, with 15 bases between. The CDR3 nucleotides read TGCAGTGCTAGAGATCGGAGGGGAGAAGGTGAAAAACTGTTTTTT. It encodes CSARDRRGEGEKLFF.

This clonotype was picked up many times. A junction end diverges from the germline sequence, so it may reflect a read error. The chain has TRBV4-1 and TRBJ2-1; TRBD2 aligns across 12 bases. Germline-derived CDR1 and CDR2 are MGHRA and YSYEKL. This CDR3 contains 15 residues. CDR3 sequence reads: CASSPLAGGYNEQFF. CDR3 nucleotides: TGTGCCAGCAGCCCTCTAGCGGGGGGGTACAATGAGCAGTTCTTC.

This clonotype occurred many times. The CDR3 DNA is TGTGCCATACAGGGAAGCGCGAACACCGGGGAGCTGTTTTTT. Protein sequence: CAIQGSANTGELFF. The chain combines TRBV10-3 with TRBJ2-2; D possibly corresponds to TRBD1 (6 bases). Germline lookup yields CDR1 ENHRY and CDR2 SYGVKD. This CDR3 region has 14 residues. V was cut by 9 bases and J by 0 bases, with 11 bases left in between.

The chain uses TRBV6-2 or TRBV6-3 and TRBJ1-6, with TRBD1 as a possible D gene (5 bases). Germline values: CDR1 MNHEY, CDR2 SVGEGT. V lost 2 bases and J lost 7, with 12 bases in between. The CDR3 totals 15 residues. This CDR3 is CASSYPAGRNSPLHF. CDR3 nucleotides: TGTGCCAGCAGTTACCCAGCGGGACGAAATTCACCCCTCCACTTT.

This clonotype showed up many times. The chain joins TRBV10-3 to TRBJ2-2; a weak D match, TRBD2 (5 bases). This CDR3 has 13 amino acids. The germline V gene encodes CDR1 ENHRY and CDR2 SYGVKD. The ends were cut back, 1 base at V and 6 bases at J, with 6 bases in the middle. The CDR3 DNA reads as TGTGCCATCAGTGAGTTTAGCGCCGGGGAGCTGTTTTTT. It is translated as CAISEFSAGELFF.

This chain links TRBV4-3 with TRBJ2-5, with D perhaps given as TRBD1 or TRBD2 (6 bases each). V shed 0 bases and J shed 5 bases, with 19 bases lying between them. This CDR3 is built from 17 residues. Germline V gives CDR1 LGHNA, CDR2 YSLEER. CDR3 coding DNA: TGCGCCAGCAGCCAAGAATCCGGGGGCCCTTTTTGGGAGACCCAGTACTTC. This encodes CASSQESGGPFWETQYF.

Ten or more counts support this clonotype. The chain links TRBV4-2 to TRBJ2-7, with 7 nucleotides matching TRBD2. The ends lost 4 bases at V and 2 bases at J; junction bases unmatched: 8. Germline CDR1 reads LGHNA; CDR2 reads YNFKEQ. The CDR3 runs 15 residues. The chain's CDR3 is CASSPERGTTYEQYF. The CDR3 nucleotides read TGTGCCAGCAGCCCAGAGCGGGGCACCACCTACGAGCAGTACTTC.

The V call is TRBV12-3 or TRBV12-4, the J call TRBJ1-1; 8 nucleotides align to TRBD1. There are 13 residues in the CDR3. Unmatched junction bases numbered 8, after V lost 6 bases and J lost 8 bases. CDR3 protein: CASSGAGQAEAFF. In nucleotides, the CDR3 is TGTGCCAGCAGCGGGGCGGGACAGGCCGAAGCTTTCTTT.

V gene TRBV3-1 combines with J gene TRBJ1-2; 11 bases map to TRBD1. Germline assignment: CDR1 LGHDT and CDR2 YNNKEL (reference sequence). The CDR3 contains 15 residues. Losses at the gene ends were 5 bases for V and 1 base for J; bases not matched to a gene: 3. The CDR3 DNA is TGTGCCAGCAGCTTCGGGACAGGGGGTAACTATGGCTACACCTTC. Its translation: CASSFGTGGNYGYTF.

This clonotype has ten or more counts. The rearrangement joins TRBV7-2 to TRBJ2-2, with D possibly matching TRBD2 (6 bases). The CDR3 is 15 amino acids. Per germline, CDR1 SGHTA and CDR2 FQGNSA. Trimming cost V 6 bases and J 5 bases, with 16 bases left between them. The CDR3 protein is CASRPPGVWTGELFF. The CDR3 region has the DNA TGTGCCAGCAGACCTCCGGGGGTATGGACCGGGGAGCTGTTTTTT.

The chain couples TRBV18 to TRBJ1-1; D unresolved. Germline CDR1 KGHSH, CDR2 LQKENI. CDR3 length: 16 amino acids. V lost 1 base and J 4 bases, leaving 16 bases between the germline ends. DNA of the CDR3: TGTGCCAGCTCACCACGGGATCTCGCAGAAAGCACTGAAGCTTTCTTT. Amino acids: CASSPRDLAESTEAFF.

The V gene is TRBV9, the J gene TRBJ1-4; D uncertain. The V end was cut by 0 bases, the J end by 0 bases, with 12 bases between. The CDR3 spans 17 residues. Germline assignment: CDR1 SGDLS and CDR2 YYNGEE. Here the CDR3 DNA reads TGTGCCAGCAGCGTAGGGGGATCAAAAGCAACTAATGAAAAACTGTTTTTT. Its translation: CASSVGGSKATNEKLFF.

The V and J genes are TRBV24-1 and TRBJ2-5; TRBD2 agrees at 15 bases. V was clipped by 3 bases and J by 4 bases; unmatched bases: 5. CDR1 and CDR2 from the germline V gene are KGHDR and SFDVKD. The CDR3 runs 17 residues. CDR3 in DNA: TGTGCCACCAGTGATGGAGGGGGACTAGCGGGAGGAGAGACCCAGTACTTC. Translating it yields CATSDGGGLAGGETQYF.

This clonotype was observed a few times. V gene TRBV12-3 or TRBV12-4 combines with J gene TRBJ2-7; possibly TRBD2 for D (5 bases). This CDR3 has 13 residues. V was shortened by 5 bases and J by 5 bases, with 13 bases between the two germline ends. The CDR3 nucleotides are TGTGCCAGCAGTCTATCGGGGAGCCACGAGCAGTACTTC. Its translation: CASSLSGSHEQYF.

This chain links TRBV12-3 or TRBV12-4 with TRBJ2-7, with D perhaps matching TRBD1 (6 bases). This CDR3 region has 15 residues. With 6 bases removed from V and 0 bases from J, the gap between germline ends came to 15 bases. The CDR3 protein is CASSTGQDFSYEQYF. The CDR3 coding sequence is TGTGCCAGCAGCACGGGACAAGACTTCTCCTACGAGCAGTACTTC.

This clonotype was seen only a few times. The chain has TRBV11-1 and TRBJ1-2, with a weak D call TRBD1 (5 bases). Germline CDR1 and CDR2: SGHAT and FQDESV (reference sequence). The CDR3 has 15 amino acids. V was pared by 0 bases and J by 4 bases, with 12 bases between. The CDR3 region is CASSLAFGTAYGYTF. The CDR3 nucleotides are TGTGCCAGCAGCTTAGCGTTCGGGACGGCCTATGGCTACACCTTC.

The V and J genes are TRBV20-1 and TRBJ1-2; D uncertain. The germline V and J ends were trimmed by 1 base and 0 bases, with 12 bases remaining between them. Per the germline V gene, CDR1 is DFQATT and CDR2 is SNEGSKA (reference sequence). This CDR3 comprises 15 residues. The CDR3 sequence is CSARVRRLANYGYTF. The CDR3 nucleotides read TGCAGTGCTAGAGTGAGAAGGTTAGCTAACTATGGCTACACCTTC.

The CDR3 reads CSAMRGVRYQETQYF. Written as DNA, the CDR3 is TGCAGTGCTATGCGGGGGGTCAGATACCAAGAGACCCAGTACTTC. This rearrangement joins TRBV20-1 to TRBJ2-5; 8 positions match TRBD2. V shed 4 bases and J 0 bases; nucleotides not matched to a gene: 7. The CDR3 runs to 15 residues. Germline loops: CDR1 DFQATT, CDR2 SNEGSKA (reference sequence).

The genes are TRBV5-1 and TRBJ2-7; D possibly corresponds to TRBD2 (5 bases). Germline V gene data show CDR1 as SGHRS and CDR2 as YFSETQ. There are 17 residues in the CDR3. Trimming took 0 bases from V and 2 from J, leaving 18 bases between them. CDR3: CASSLGVTGSQTYEQYF. The CDR3 DNA follows: TGCGCCAGCAGCTTGGGAGTCACGGGGTCGCAAACCTACGAGCAGTACTTC.

On this clonotype itself: Mismatch with germline at one junction end may stem from a read error. The chain recombines TRBV6-5 with TRBJ2-7; no clear D gene. Germline lookup yields CDR1 MNHEY and CDR2 SVGAGI. The CDR3 consists of 15 residues. CDR3 sequence (DNA): TGTGCCAGCAGTCACTCGGCAGTGAGCTCCTACGAGCAGTACTTC. Amino acid sequence: CASSHSAVSSYEQYF.

This clonotype was detected many times. Here the CDR3 reads CASSQVIPGDGGYTF. The CDR3 coding sequence is TGCGCCAGCAGCCAAGTCATTCCGGGGGACGGTGGCTACACCTTC. This chain connects TRBV4-1 to TRBJ1-2, with D perhaps matching TRBD1 (5 bases). The germline V gene encodes CDR1 MGHRA and CDR2 YSYEKL. The germline V and J ends were trimmed by 1 base and 7 bases, with 16 bases remaining between them. The CDR3 spans 15 residues.

This chain links TRBV7-2 with TRBJ2-3; TRBD2 matches 12 bases. CDR1 and CDR2 from the germline V gene are SGHTA and FQGNSA. The junction had 4 bases not matched to a gene; V was cut back by 4 bases and J by 2 bases. The CDR3 covers 16 residues. CDR3 sequence: CASSSRTSGDTDTQYF. The CDR3 DNA reads as TGTGCCAGCAGCTCACGGACTAGCGGGGACACAGATACGCAGTATTTT.

Many counts were recorded for this clonotype. The rearrangement uses TRBV4-3 and TRBJ2-7; 10 bases match TRBD2. Germline loops: CDR1 LGHNA, CDR2 YSLEER. The CDR3 contains 16 residues. V shed 0 bases, J shed 7 bases, and the junction held 9 bases outside the gene matches. In DNA form, the CDR3 reads TGCGCCAGCAGCCAAGAGTGGAGCGGGGGGGCCAGGGAGCAGTACTTC. It codes for CASSQEWSGGAREQYF.

This clonotype was seen at least ten times. This chain links TRBV5-1 with TRBJ1-1; the D is unclear. Germline CDR1 is SGHRS and CDR2 is YFSETQ. The CDR3 totals 11 residues. The germline V and J ends were trimmed by 0 bases and 8 bases, with 5 bases remaining between them. CDR3 amino acids: CASSLEGEAFF. Written as DNA, the CDR3 is TGCGCCAGCAGCTTGGAGGGAGAAGCTTTCTTT.

This clonotype was counted only a few times. This chain links TRBV4-3 with TRBJ1-1, with D possibly being TRBD1 (5 bases). The germline V gene encodes CDR1 LGHNA and CDR2 YSLEER. This CDR3 contains 15 residues. V lost 0 bases and J lost 3, with 11 bases in between. The CDR3: CASSQDQGLYTEAFF. CDR3 sequence (DNA): TGCGCCAGCAGCCAAGATCAGGGCCTTTACACTGAAGCTTTCTTT.

This clonotype has more than one count but fewer than ten. The CDR3 protein is CATSDSDRWEQFF. In nucleotides, the CDR3 is TGTGCCACCAGTGATTCGGACAGGTGGGAGCAGTTCTTC. The chain is built from TRBV24-1 and TRBJ2-1, with TRBD1 matching over 7 bases. The CDR3 covers 13 residues. Trimming at V came to 2 bases and at J to 10 bases, leaving 4 bases not matched to a gene. Germline CDR1 is KGHDR and CDR2 is SFDVKD.

The chain uses TRBV20-1 and TRBJ1-2; maybe TRBD1 (6 bases). CDR1 is DFQATT, CDR2 SNEGSKA, per germline (reference sequence). Trimming left V 1 base short and J 4 bases short, with 19 bases between. The CDR3 loop spans 16 amino acids. This CDR3 is CSARATTGGIPYGYTF. As DNA, the CDR3 is TGCAGTGCTAGAGCCACGACAGGAGGCATTCCCTATGGCTACACCTTC.

This clonotype was detected a few times. This chain uses TRBV28 with TRBJ2-5; D may correspond to TRBD1 or TRBD2 (5 bases each). V was shortened by 7 bases and J by 5 bases, with 11 bases between the two germline ends. The V gene's germline CDR1 is MDHEN and CDR2 SYDVKM. This CDR3 has 12 amino acids. CDR3 bases: TGTGCCAGCAAGAAGGGACGGGAGACCCAGTACTTC. Encoded protein: CASKKGRETQYF.